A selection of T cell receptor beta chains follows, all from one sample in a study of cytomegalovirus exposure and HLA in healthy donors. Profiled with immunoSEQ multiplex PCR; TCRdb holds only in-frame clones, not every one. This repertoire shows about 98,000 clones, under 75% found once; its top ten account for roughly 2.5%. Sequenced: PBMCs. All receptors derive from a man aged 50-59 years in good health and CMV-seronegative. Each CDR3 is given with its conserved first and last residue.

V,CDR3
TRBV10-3,CAISDDVGLRGYEQYF
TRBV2,CASSLDRTNEKLFF
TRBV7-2,CASSLVAETYEQYF
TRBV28,CASSPSGGLVTDTQYF
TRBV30,CAWRRENTGELFF
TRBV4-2,CASSQTASGLDTQYF
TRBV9,CASSVAPTGGFDTEAFF
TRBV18,CASSPGLAGDEQFF
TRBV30,CASQATTIKNTEAFF
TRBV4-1,CASGTSGGIEQFF
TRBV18,CASSARPGTGTNQPQHF
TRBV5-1,CASSPRQVGVTDTQYF
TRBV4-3,CASSRALTSGGSYEQYF
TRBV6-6,CASETGFAGELFF
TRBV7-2,CASSSGGYRGHTDTQYF
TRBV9,CASSVGEGTDTQYF
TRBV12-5,CASGSQTGGTETQYF
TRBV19,CATRTVAGELFF
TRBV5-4,CASSQGGLAGSNVGETQYF
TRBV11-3,CASSLDSTRGREQYF
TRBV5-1,CASSLGSSGSKNIQYF
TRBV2,CASSRTSGKDTQYF
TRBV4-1,CASSQADTGTGGINEQFF
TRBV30,CAWTHSQGGTYNEQFF
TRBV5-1,CASSPGQGANYGYTF
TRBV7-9,CSSSLMGGHSNQPQHF
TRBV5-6,CASSSRGLAGVRTGELFF
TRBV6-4,CASSDRGDHGELFF
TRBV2,CASAPPGVNTEAFF
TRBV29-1,CSVEGTSGNSYEQYF
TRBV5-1,CASSRLANTDTQYF
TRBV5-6,CASSFWEGHEQYF
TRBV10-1,CASSESGAGFTEAFF
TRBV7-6,CASSPQQGLNTEAFF
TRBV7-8,CASSRTGGGQPQHF
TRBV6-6,CASRRSYQETQYF
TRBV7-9,CASSFLGDEKLFF
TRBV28,CASSLWSSRRAYEQYF
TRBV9,CASSDNGQSEDANTGELFF
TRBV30,CAWSVGTGSYEQYF
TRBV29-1,CSVSGQGSTDTQYF
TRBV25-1,CASPAADSNQPQHF
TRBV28,CASSLIGEATEAFF
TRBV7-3,CASSTGLAGTNEQFF
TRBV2,CASTRRTLAGGGETQYF
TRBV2,CASKIEPEGGYTF
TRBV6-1,CASSASDRGAYGYTF
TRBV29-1,CSVEGLDSRETQYF